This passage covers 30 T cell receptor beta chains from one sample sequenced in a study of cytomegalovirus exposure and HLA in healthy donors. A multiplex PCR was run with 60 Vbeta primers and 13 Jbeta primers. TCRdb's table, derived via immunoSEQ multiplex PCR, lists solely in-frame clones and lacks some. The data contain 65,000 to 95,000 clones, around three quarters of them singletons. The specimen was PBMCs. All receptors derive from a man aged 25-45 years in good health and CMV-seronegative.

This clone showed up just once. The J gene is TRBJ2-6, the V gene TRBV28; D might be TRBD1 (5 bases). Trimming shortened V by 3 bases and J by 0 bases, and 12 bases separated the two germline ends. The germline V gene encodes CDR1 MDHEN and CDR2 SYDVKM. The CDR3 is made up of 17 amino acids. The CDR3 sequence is CASSFTGSYSGANVLTF. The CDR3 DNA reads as TGTGCCAGCAGTTTTACAGGCAGCTACTCTGGGGCCAACGTCCTGACTTTC.

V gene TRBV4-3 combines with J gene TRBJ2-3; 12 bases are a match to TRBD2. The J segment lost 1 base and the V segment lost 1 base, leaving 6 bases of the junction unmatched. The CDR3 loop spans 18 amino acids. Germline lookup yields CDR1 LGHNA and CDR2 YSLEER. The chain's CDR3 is CASSQVPTSGGRTDTQYF. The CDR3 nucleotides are TGCGCCAGCAGCCAAGTGCCCACTAGCGGGGGGCGCACAGATACGCAGTATTTT.

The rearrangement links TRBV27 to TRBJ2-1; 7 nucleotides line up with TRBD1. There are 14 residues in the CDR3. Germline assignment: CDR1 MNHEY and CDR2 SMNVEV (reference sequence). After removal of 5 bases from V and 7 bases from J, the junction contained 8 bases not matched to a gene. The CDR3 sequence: CASSKQGRPNEQFF. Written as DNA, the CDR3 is TGTGCCAGCAGTAAACAGGGGCGGCCGAATGAGCAGTTCTTC.

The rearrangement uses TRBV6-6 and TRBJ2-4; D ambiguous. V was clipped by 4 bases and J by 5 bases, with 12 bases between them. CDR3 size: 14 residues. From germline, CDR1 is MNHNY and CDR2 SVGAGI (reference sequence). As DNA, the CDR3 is TGTGCCAGCAGTTCTTCCGCAACTGAAAACATTCAGTACTTC. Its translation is CASSSSATENIQYF.

CDR3 DNA sequence: TGTGCCAGCAGCTTAAGGCACAGGGGGAACACTGAAGCTTTCTTT. Protein: CASSLRHRGNTEAFF. The V gene is TRBV7-2, the J gene TRBJ1-1, with 7 bases that match TRBD1. Trimming took 2 bases from V and 1 from J; bases not matched to a gene: 4. CDR1 and CDR2 from the germline V gene are SGHTA and FQGNSA. This CDR3 region has 15 residues. The whole variable domain, filled in from reference TRBV7-2 and TRBJ1-1, reads GAGVSQSPSNKVTEKGKDVELRCDPISGHTALYWYRQSLGQGLEFLIYFQGNSAPDKSGLPSDRFSAERTGGSVSTLTIQRTQQEDSAVYLCASSLRHRGNTEAFFGQGTRLTVV.

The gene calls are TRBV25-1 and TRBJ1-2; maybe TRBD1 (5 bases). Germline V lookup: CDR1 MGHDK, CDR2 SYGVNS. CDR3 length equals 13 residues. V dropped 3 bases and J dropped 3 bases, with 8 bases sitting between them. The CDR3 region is CASSEGGDYGYTF. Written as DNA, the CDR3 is TGTGCCAGCAGTGAGGGGGGTGACTATGGCTACACCTTC.

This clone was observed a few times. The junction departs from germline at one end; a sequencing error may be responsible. Written as DNA, the CDR3 is TGTGCTAGCAGCCTGGGACTAGCGGGATTCGAGACCCAGTACTTC. This sequence encodes CASSLGLAGFETQYF. The V call is TRBV7-7, the J call TRBJ2-5, with 13 bases matching TRBD2. The CDR3 extends over 15 amino acids. Germline lookup yields CDR1 SSHAT and CDR2 FNYEAQ (reference sequence).

In DNA, the CDR3 is TGTGCCAGCAGCTTCTTAGCCGACAGAGAAGGTCTGTTTTTT. Amino acids: CASSFLADREGLFF. This rearrangement joins TRBV7-9 to TRBJ1-4; D might be TRBD1 (5 bases). The V end lost 3 bases, the J end lost 14 bases, and 19 bases lay between the germline ends. CDR3 length equals 14 residues. Germline V gene sequence: CDR1 SEHNR, CDR2 FQNEAQ (reference sequence).

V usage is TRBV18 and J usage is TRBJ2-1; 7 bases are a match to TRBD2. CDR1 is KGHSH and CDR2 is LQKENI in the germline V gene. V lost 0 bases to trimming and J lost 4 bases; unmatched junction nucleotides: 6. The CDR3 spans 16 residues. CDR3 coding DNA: TGTGCCAGCTCACCACCAAAGGGACTAACTTACAATGAGCAGTTCTTC. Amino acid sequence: CASSPPKGLTYNEQFF. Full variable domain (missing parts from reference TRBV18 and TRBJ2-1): NAGVMQNPRHLVRRRGQEARLRCSPMKGHSHVYWYRQLPEEGLKFMVYLQKENIIDESGMPKERFSAEFPKEGPSILRIQQVVRGDSAAYFCASSPPKGLTYNEQFFGPGTRLTVL.

CDR3 bases: TGCGCCAGCAGCCCTTGGGGAGGGAGCACAGATACGCAGTATTTT. Its translation is CASSPWGGSTDTQYF. The rearrangement joins TRBV4-1 to TRBJ2-3; TRBD2 agrees at 7 bases. From germline, CDR1 is MGHRA and CDR2 YSYEKL. The CDR3 contains 15 residues. The V and J ends lost 4 bases and 0 bases, in that order; junction bases with no gene match: 4.

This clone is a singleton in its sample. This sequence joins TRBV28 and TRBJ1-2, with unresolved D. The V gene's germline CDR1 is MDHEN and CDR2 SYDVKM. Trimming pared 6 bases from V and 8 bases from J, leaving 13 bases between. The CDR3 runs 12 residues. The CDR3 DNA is TGTGCCAGCAGGGTCGTGAGGGAGGGCTACACCTTC. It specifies CASRVVREGYTF.

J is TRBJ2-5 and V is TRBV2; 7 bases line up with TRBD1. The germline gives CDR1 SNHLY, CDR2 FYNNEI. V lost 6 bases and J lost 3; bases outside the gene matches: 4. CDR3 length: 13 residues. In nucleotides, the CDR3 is TGTGCCAGCAGAGGACAGGTCAAAGAGACCCAGTACTTC. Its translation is CASRGQVKETQYF.

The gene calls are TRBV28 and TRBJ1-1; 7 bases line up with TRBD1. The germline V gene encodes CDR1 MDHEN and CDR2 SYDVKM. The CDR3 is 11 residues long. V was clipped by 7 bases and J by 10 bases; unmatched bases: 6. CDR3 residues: CASTDRVRAFF. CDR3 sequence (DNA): TGTGCCAGCACCGACAGGGTCAGAGCTTTCTTT.

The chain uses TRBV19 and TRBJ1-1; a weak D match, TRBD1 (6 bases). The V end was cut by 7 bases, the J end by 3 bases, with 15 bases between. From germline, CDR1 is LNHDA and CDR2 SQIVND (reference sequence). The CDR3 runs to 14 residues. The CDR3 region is CASIPDRRYTEAFF. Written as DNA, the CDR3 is TGTGCCAGTATTCCTGACAGGAGGTACACTGAAGCTTTCTTT.

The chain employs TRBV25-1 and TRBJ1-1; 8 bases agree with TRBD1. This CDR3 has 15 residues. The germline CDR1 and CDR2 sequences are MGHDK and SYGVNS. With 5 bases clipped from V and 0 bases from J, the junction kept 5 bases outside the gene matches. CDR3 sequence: CASSPRTGLNTEAFF. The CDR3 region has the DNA TGTGCCAGCAGTCCTCGGACAGGGTTGAACACTGAAGCTTTCTTT.

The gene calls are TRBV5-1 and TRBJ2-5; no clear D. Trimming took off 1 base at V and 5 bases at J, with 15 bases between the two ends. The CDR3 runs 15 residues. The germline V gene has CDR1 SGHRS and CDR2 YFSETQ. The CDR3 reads CASSLQSADGETQYF. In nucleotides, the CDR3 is TGCGCCAGCAGCTTGCAATCAGCCGACGGGGAGACCCAGTACTTC.

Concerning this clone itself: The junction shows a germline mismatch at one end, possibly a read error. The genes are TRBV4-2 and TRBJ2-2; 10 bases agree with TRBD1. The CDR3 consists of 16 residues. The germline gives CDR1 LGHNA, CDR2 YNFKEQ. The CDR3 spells CARSHVTGGSGGELFF. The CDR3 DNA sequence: TGTGCCCGCAGCCACGTGACAGGGGGCTCGGGCGGGGAGCTGTTTTTT.

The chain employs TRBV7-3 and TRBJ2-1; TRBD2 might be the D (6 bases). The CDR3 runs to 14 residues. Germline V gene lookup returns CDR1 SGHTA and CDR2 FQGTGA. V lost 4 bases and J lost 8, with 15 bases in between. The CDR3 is CASSSIGGSDEQFF. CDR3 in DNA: TGTGCCAGCAGCTCGATTGGGGGGAGCGATGAGCAGTTCTTC.

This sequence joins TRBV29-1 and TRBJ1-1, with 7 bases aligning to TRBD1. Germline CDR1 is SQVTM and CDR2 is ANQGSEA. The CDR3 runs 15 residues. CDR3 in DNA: TGCTGCCTGGAGCGGCCCGGGACAGAGAACACTGAAGCTTTCTTT. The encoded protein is CCLERPGTENTEAFF. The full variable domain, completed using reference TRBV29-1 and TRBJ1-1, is SAVISQKPSRDICQRGTSLTIQCQVDSQVTMMFWYRQQPGQSLTLIATANQGSEATYESGFVIDKFPISRPNLTFSTLTVSNMSPEDSSIYLCCLERPGTENTEAFFGQGTRLTVV.

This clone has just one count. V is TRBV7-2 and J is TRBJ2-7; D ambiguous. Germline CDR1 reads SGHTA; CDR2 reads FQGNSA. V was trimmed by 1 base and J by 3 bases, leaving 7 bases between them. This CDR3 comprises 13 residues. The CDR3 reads CASSLGQFYEQYF. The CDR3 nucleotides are TGTGCCAGCAGCTTAGGCCAGTTCTACGAGCAGTACTTC.

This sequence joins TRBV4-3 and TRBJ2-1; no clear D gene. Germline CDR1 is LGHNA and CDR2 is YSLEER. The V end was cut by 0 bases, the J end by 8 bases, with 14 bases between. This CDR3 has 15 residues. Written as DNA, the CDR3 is TGCGCCAGCAGCCAAGATCTTAGACTCCACGATGAGCAGTTCTTC. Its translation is CASSQDLRLHDEQFF.

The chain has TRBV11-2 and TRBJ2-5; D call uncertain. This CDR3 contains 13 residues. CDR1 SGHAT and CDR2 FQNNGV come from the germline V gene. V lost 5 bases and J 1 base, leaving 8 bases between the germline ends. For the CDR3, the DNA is TGTGCCAGCAGCATGCGCCTCCAAGAGACCCAGTACTTC. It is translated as CASSMRLQETQYF.

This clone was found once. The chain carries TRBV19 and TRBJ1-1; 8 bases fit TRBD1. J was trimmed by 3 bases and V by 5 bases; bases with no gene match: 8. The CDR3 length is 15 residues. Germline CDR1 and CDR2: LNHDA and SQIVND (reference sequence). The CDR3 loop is CASSPRTGWDTEAFF. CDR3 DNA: TGTGCCAGTAGTCCGAGGACAGGGTGGGACACTGAAGCTTTCTTT.

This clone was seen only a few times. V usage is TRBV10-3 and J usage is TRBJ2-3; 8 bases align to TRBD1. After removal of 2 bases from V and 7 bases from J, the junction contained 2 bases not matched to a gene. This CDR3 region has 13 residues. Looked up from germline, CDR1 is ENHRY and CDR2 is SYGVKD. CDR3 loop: CAISEDRGNTQYF. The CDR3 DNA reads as TGTGCCATCAGTGAGGACAGGGGAAATACGCAGTATTTT.

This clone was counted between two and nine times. CDR3 in amino acids: CALAPGDRRWTEAFF. The CDR3 DNA reads as TGTGCCTTGGCTCCGGGGGACCGAAGATGGACTGAAGCTTTCTTT. This chain uses TRBV30 with TRBJ1-1; D might be TRBD1 (5 bases). Germline V gene data show CDR1 as GTSNPN and CDR2 as SVGIG (reference sequence). This CDR3 contains 15 residues. The V and J ends lost 7 bases and 5 bases respectively, with 23 bases between them.

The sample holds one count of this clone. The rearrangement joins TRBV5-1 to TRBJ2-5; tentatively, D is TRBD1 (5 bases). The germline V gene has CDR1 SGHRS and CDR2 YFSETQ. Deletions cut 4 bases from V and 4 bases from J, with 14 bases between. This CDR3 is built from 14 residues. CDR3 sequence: CASSTAGLRETQYF. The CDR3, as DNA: TGCGCCAGCAGCACCGCAGGGTTGCGAGAGACCCAGTACTTC.

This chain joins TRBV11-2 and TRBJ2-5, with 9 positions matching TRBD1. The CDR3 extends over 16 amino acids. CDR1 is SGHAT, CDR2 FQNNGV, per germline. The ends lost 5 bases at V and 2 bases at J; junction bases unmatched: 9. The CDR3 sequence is CASSATGTGSQETQYF. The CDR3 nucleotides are TGTGCCAGCAGCGCAACCGGGACAGGGTCACAAGAGACCCAGTACTTC. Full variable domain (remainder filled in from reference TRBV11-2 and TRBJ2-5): EAGVAQSPRYKIIEKRQSVAFWCNPISGHATLYWYQQILGQGPKLLIQFQNNGVVDDSQLPKDRFSAERLKGVDSTLKIQPAKLEDSAVYLCASSATGTGSQETQYFGPGTRLLVL.

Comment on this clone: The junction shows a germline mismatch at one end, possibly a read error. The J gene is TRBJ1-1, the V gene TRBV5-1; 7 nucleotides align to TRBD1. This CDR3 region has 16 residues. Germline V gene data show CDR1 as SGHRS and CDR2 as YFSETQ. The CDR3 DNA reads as TGCGCCCGCAGCTCCCTGACAGGGAGGATGAACACTGAAGCTTTCTTT. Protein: CARSSLTGRMNTEAFF.

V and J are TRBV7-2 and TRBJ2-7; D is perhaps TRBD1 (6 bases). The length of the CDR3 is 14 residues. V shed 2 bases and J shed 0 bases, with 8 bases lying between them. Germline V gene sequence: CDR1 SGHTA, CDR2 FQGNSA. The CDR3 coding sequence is TGTGCCAGCAGCTTACGGGACATCTCCTACGAGCAGTACTTC. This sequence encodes CASSLRDISYEQYF.

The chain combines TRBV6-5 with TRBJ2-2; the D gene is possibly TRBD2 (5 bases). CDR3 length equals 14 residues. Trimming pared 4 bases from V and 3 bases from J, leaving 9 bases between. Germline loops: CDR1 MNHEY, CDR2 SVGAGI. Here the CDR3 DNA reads TGTGCCAGCAGTTTGCTAGCAGACACCGGGGAGCTGTTTTTT. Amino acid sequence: CASSLLADTGELFF.